This T cell receptor beta chain was sequenced in a study of blood T cells in healthy people across ages. Study observations and caveats: Naive T cell percentage by flow cytometry tracked strongly with beta diversity. Because sorting was not performed, PBMCs prevented conclusive naive versus antigen-experienced comparison. Among long-lived donors, naive CD4+ cells were more numerous and diversity higher than in aged donors.

Primed by a sample-barcoded 5' primer and a J-beta primer mix, a second PCR proceeded for about 6 to 12 cycles. From the 5' RACE reads, TCRdb called clonotypes with MiXCR, one entry per CDR3 protein. The sample carries 850,000 to 1,100,000 distinct CDR3 sequences, 35% to 45% recorded once. Details on this clonotype: Its antigen is undetermined.

Trimming took off 0 bases at V and 4 bases at J, with 12 bases between the two ends. Germline CDR1 is MNHNS and CDR2 is SASEGT. There are 15 residues in the CDR3. Total RNA, at least 5.5 micrograms per sample, was extracted from PBMCs. J is TRBJ1-2 and V is TRBV6-1; D call uncertain. The receptor's source is a man between 18 and 35 years old in good health. The sequenced sample consisted of blood. DNA of the CDR3: TGTGCCAGCAGTGAAGCTTTTGAGGTCCGCTATGGCTACACCTTC. Encoded protein: CASSEAFEVRYGYTF.